This T cell receptor beta chain was recorded in a study of T cells in Graves' hyperthyroidism and ophthalmopathy. Deletions cut 1 base from V and 4 bases from J, with 13 bases between. CDR1 and CDR2 from the germline V gene are LNHNV and YYDKDF (reference sequence). This CDR3 spans 15 amino acids. Amplification of TCR beta CDR3 regions was performed using RNA transcripts as template. TCR CDR3 underwent first-round RT-PCR with the HTBI primer set. In TCRdb, the multiplex PCR reads were re-called with MiXCR into one record per CDR3 protein. The sample lists 280,000 or so distinct CDR3 sequences, roughly 15% occurring once.

The specimen was blood. The receptor's source is a woman aged 50 to 60 with Graves' hyperthyroidism that later progressed to Graves' ophthalmopathy. This chain links TRBV15 with TRBJ1-2; the D is unclear. DNA of the CDR3: TGTGCCACCAGCAGAGGGGAGGACGGAATCTATGGCTACACCTTC. Protein sequence: CATSRGEDGIYGYTF. The full variable domain, rest sourced from reference TRBV15 and TRBJ1-2, is DAMVIQNPRYQVTQFGKPVTLSCSQTLNHNVMYWYQQKSSQAPKLLFHYYDKDFNNEADTPDNFQSRRPNTSFCFLDIRSPGLGDTAMYLCATSRGEDGIYGYTFGSGTRLTVV.